This TCR beta chain was captured in a study of T cell repertoires in cytomegalovirus infection (dated by TCRdb to about 2019). Regarding the complete study: The peptide stimulations were aimed at well-studied HLA-B-restricted epitopes as well as recently identified HLA-C-restricted CMV epitopes, whose presentation resists viral immunomodulation. Because public TCR beta signatures pointed to carriage of CMV infection together with the matching HLA type, the HLA type of each donor mattered for the analysis. Study-wide conclusions, independent of this receptor: The ex vivo response was dominated by HLA-C-restricted CMV-specific TCR beta clonotypes, and the single most frequent clonotype in two of eight donors was supplied by these HLA-C-restricted clonotypes. Carriers of CMV infection plus the relevant HLA type were discriminated by the cumulative frequency of public TCR beta family members in the study cohort and in an independent 352-donor cohort.

Reading the label with the study, this specimen's treatment or condition is: in vitro stimulation with specific CMV peptide epitopes to enrich CMV-specific T cells. The germline V gene gives CDR1 as ENHRY and CDR2 as SYGVKD. The germline ends are 4 bases apart after V is trimmed by 0 bases and J by 7 bases. Reading from cysteine to phenylalanine, the CDR3 counts 12 amino acids. The DNA shown is the 36-base CDR3, in frame from base 1. Reads for this sample came from an Illumina HiSeq 1500. TCRdb took the public reads, trimmed them with fastp at Q25, ran MiXCR for clone calling and kept in-frame beta chains. Each entry merges the rows of one CDR3 protein and shows their most common DNA and genes. Recorded for this sample are 300,000 to 400,000 distinct CDR3 sequences; about 27% of them occurred a single time. In total, the top ten clones hold roughly 20% of the sample. This clonotype occurred a few times. This receptor's antigen is unknown. The sample holds no much larger clone one base away, and base qualities are not on file.

The starting material was cultured PBMCs, obtained from culture after CMV antigen stimulation. Here the chain combines TRBV10-3 and TRBJ1-5, with no D gene named confidently. This TCR derives from a human donor in good health (CMV status not recorded). Some clones in this sample may be carry-over from other donors' samples. The sequenced DNA: TGTGCCATCAGTGAGTCGCCCCAGCCCCAGCATTTT. Its product reads: CAISESPQPQHF.